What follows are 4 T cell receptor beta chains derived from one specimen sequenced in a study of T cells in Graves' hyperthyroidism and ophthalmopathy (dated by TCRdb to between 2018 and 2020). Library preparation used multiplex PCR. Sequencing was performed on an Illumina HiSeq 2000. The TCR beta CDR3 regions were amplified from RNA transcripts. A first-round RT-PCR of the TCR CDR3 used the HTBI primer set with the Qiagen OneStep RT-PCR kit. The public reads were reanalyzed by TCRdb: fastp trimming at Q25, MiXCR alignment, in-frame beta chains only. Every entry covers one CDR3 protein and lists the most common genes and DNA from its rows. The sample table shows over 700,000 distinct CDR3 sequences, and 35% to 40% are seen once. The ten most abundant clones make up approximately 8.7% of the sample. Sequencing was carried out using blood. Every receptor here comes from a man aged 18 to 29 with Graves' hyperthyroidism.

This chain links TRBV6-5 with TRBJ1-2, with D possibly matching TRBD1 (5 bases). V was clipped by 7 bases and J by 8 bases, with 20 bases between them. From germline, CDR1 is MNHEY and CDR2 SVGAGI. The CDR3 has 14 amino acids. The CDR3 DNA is TGTGCCAGCACCCGCGGGGACCCCGTGGGCGGCTACACCTTC. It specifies CASTRGDPVGGYTF.

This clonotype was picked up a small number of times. CDR3 DNA: TGTGCCAGTAGTATAGGAACAGGGGGCGCGTATTACCAGCCCCAGCATTTT. This gives the protein CASSIGTGGAYYQPQHF. The chain combines TRBV19 with TRBJ1-5; TRBD1 matches 9 bases. The CDR3 length is 17 residues. V was clipped by 1 base and J by 7 bases; unmatched bases: 11. Germline V gene sequence: CDR1 LNHDA, CDR2 SQIVND (reference sequence).

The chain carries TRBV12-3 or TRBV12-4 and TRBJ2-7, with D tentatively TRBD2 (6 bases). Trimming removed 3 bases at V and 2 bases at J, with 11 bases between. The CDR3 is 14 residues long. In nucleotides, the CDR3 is TGTGCCAGCAGTTTTCGACTAGACGCCTACGAGCAGTACTTC. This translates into CASSFRLDAYEQYF.

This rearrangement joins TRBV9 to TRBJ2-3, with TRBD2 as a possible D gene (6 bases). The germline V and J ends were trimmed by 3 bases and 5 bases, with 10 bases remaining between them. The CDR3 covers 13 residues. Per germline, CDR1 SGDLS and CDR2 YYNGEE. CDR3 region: CASSGDFGDTQYF. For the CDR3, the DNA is TGTGCCAGCAGCGGGGACTTTGGAGATACGCAGTATTTT.